The following is a T cell receptor (beta chain) sequence with its context. This sample is drawn from a study of blood T cell repertoires in COVID-19. Study context: Some COVID-19 samples were acute and others convalescent; all came from the United States, Italy and Spain. T cells, B-cell-depleted T cells, or PBMCs supplied cDNA or gDNA.

Under the authors' procedure: Researchers report that nucleated cell counts were estimated from reference gene primer amplification. Here immunoSEQ multiplex PCR was the method, and the copy in TCRdb shows in-frame clones only, minus some. V, J and clone size reflect that table, while D and trimming were determined from the DNA. The repertoire includes 110,000 to 150,000 clones, roughly 79% of them detected once, and less than 2.5% sits in the top ten. Per germline, CDR1 SEHNR and CDR2 FQNEAQ (reference sequence). CDR3 length equals 15 residues. V dropped 4 bases and J dropped 9 bases, with 19 bases sitting between them.

The chain uses TRBV7-9 and TRBJ2-1, with a possible D match to TRBD2 (5 bases). The clonotype comes from a woman aged 55-75 years with acute or convalescent COVID-19. Material: peripheral blood. The CDR3 sequence: CASSSRGLALGEQFF. The CDR3 DNA reads as TGTGCCAGCAGCTCCCGTGGGCTAGCCTTAGGTGAGCAGTTCTTC.